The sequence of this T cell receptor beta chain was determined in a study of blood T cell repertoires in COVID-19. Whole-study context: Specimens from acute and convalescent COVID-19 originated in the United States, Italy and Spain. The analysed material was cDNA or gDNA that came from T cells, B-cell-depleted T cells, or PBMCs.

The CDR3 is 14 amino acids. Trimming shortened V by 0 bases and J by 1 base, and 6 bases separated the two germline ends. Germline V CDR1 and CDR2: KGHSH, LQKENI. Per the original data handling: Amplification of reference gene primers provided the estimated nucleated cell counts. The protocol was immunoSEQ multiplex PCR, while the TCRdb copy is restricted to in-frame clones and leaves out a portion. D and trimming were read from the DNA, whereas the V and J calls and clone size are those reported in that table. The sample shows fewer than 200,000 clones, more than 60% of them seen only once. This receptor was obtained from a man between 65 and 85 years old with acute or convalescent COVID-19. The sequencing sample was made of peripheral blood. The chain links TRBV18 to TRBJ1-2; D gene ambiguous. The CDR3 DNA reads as TGTGCCAGCTCACCACCGTCCTTTAACTATGGCTACACCTTC. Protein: CASSPPSFNYGYTF. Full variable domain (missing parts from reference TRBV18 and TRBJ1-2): NAGVMQNPRHLVRRRGQEARLRCSPMKGHSHVYWYRQLPEEGLKFMVYLQKENIIDESGMPKERFSAEFPKEGPSILRIQQVVRGDSAAYFCASSPPSFNYGYTFGSGTRLTVV.